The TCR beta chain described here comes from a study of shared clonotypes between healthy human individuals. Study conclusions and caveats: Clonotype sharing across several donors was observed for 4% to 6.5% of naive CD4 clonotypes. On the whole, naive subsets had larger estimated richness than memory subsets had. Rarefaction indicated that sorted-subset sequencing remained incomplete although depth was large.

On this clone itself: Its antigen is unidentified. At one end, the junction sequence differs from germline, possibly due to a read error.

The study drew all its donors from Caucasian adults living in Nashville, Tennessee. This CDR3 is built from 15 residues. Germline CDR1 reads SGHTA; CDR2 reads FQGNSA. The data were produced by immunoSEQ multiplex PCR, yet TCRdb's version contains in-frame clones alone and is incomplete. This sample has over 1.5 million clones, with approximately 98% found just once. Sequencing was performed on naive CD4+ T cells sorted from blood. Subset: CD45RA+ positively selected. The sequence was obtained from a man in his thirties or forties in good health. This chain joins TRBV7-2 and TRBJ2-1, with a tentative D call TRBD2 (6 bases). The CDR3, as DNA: TGTGCCAGCAGCCACGGGACCTCAAGCGGGTATGACCAGTTCTTC. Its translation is CASSHGTSSGYDQFF.